This T cell receptor beta chain stems from a study of Ad26.COV2.S vaccination and SARS-CoV-2 variants. Study outcomes and limitations: Vaccine and placebo groups showed comparable non-spike TCR breadth.

Treatment specified: around 19 received Ad26.COV2.S at low or high dose, single or two shots; about 5 received placebo; per-sample allocation not given. Vaccine and placebo recipients were sampled on day 63 after the first injection. Note on this clone: Its target is not known.

Germline lookup yields CDR1 MNHEY and CDR2 SVGAGI. The V end was cut by 2 bases, the J end by 0 bases, with 8 bases between. The CDR3 is 14 amino acids. The assay was immunoSEQ multiplex PCR, and TCRdb's table has in-frame clones only and misses some. This table holds roughly 510,000 clones, around nine tenths found once. Specimen: peripheral blood, collected in a trial of Ad26.COV2.S vaccine versus placebo. This chain joins TRBV6-5 and TRBJ2-7; no clear D gene. This clonotype was obtained from a person aged 18 to 59 who received the Ad26.COV2.S COVID-19 vaccine or a placebo. CDR3 region: CASSYGATSYEQYF. CDR3 sequence (DNA): TGTGCCAGCAGTTACGGTGCTACCTCCTACGAGCAGTACTTC.